The clone carrying this T cell receptor (beta chain) showed up just a few times. V was clipped by 8 bases and J by 6 bases, with 19 bases between them. CDR1 and CDR2 from the germline V gene are SNHLY and FYNNEI. There are 15 residues in the CDR3. The entry originates in a study of T-cell reconstitution after alpha-beta-depleted transplantation in children. Preparation of the TCRbeta library used unique molecular identifiers. TCRdb passed the PCR reads through MiXCR, listing each CDR3 protein once. The table has about 500,000 distinct CDR3 sequences, 30% to 35% seen once. The receptor was isolated from a human donor who donated a stem cell graft to a child with aplastic anemia. This rearrangement joins TRBV2 to TRBJ1-4; D may be TRBD1 (5 bases). The material sequenced was PBMCs from the stem cell graft donor, taken from the stem cell graft. The CDR3 loop is CASFPSGRGDEKLFF. The CDR3 DNA reads TGTGCCAGCTTTCCGTCAGGGCGCGGGGATGAAAAACTGTTTTTT.